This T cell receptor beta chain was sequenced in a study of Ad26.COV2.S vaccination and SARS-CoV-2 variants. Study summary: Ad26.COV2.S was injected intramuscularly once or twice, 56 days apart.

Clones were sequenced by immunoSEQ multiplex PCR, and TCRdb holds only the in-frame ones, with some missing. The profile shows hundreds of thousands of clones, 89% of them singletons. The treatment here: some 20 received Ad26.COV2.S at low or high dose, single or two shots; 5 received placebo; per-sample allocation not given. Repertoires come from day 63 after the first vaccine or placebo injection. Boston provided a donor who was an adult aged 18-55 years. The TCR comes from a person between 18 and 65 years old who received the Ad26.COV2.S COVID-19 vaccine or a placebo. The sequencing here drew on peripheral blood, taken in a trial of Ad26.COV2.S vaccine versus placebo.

The CDR3 here is CATSREPLGETQYF. The CDR3 DNA reads as TGTGCCACCAGCAGAGAGCCCCTCGGAGAGACCCAGTACTTC. The chain couples TRBV15 to TRBJ2-5; D not certain. Deletions cut 0 bases from V and 4 bases from J, with 9 bases between. The CDR3 runs to 14 residues. CDR1 and CDR2 (germline): LNHNV, YYDKDF (reference sequence).